This T cell receptor beta chain was profiled in a study of blood T cell repertoires in COVID-19. Study as a whole: Acute and convalescent COVID-19 specimens originated in the United States, Italy and Spain. The cDNA or gDNA used as material had been derived from T cells, B-cell-depleted T cells, or PBMCs.

Per the original methods: Scientists estimated how many nucleated cells there were by amplifying reference gene primers. The table came from immunoSEQ multiplex PCR; TCRdb's copy has only in-frame clones and leaves some out. The D gene and trimming were derived from the DNA, and the V and J assignments and clone size from that table. The sample lists under 300,000 clones; around nine tenths were seen once. Germline loops: CDR1 PRHDT, CDR2 FYEKMQ (reference sequence). The CDR3 has 11 amino acids. Between the trimmed V and J ends, which lost 5 bases and 8 bases, there was a span of 7 bases. Sequences were obtained from peripheral blood. The chain links TRBV13 to TRBJ1-3; a possible D gene is TRBD1 (5 bases). This receptor was taken from a woman in her 70s with active or convalescent COVID-19. The CDR3 loop is CASSQGDTIYF. In DNA form, the CDR3 reads TGTGCCAGCAGCCAAGGGGACACCATATATTTT.